A selection of T cell receptor beta chains follows, all from one sample in a study of shared T cell receptors in the human thymus. This table comes from immunoSEQ multiplex PCR, and its TCRdb copy is limited to in-frame clones, with some not included. The top ten clones hold 0.0095% to 0.011% of a sample with approximately 660,000 clones, roughly 90% of them seen once. These data were also reused for a study on human thymus T cells.

Sequencing was performed on thymocytes. Receptors originate from a boy under two years old with a congenital heart defect. Each CDR3 is given with its conserved first and last residue.

j_call: TRBJ2-3
v_call: TRBV4-1
cdr3_aa: CASSQGPSGRVSTDTQYF

j_call: TRBJ2-5
v_call: TRBV6-6
cdr3_aa: CASTRSREETQYF

j_call: TRBJ2-1
v_call: TRBV27
cdr3_aa: CASSGLAGARLPLVYNEQFF

j_call: TRBJ2-7
v_call: TRBV6-1
cdr3_aa: CASSNPGQIYEQYF

j_call: TRBJ2-1
v_call: TRBV5-8
cdr3_aa: CASSGGTSGRGYNEQFF

j_call: TRBJ1-5
v_call: TRBV6-5
cdr3_aa: CASSPSGGVQPQHF

j_call: TRBJ1-2
v_call: TRBV15
cdr3_aa: CATSRRGQGDYGYTF

j_call: TRBJ2-7
v_call: TRBV27
cdr3_aa: CASSFTGQHEQYF

j_call: TRBJ2-7
v_call: TRBV29-1
cdr3_aa: CSARSLAGDYEQYF

j_call: TRBJ2-7
v_call: TRBV7-9
cdr3_aa: CASSLDYKNPYEQYF

j_call: TRBJ2-1
v_call: TRBV15
cdr3_aa: CATSSNYREDNEQFF

j_call: TRBJ2-1
v_call: TRBV7-8
cdr3_aa: CASSLARRLAENNEQFF

j_call: TRBJ2-3
v_call: TRBV4-3
cdr3_aa: CASSQARKLAGLEDTQYF

j_call: TRBJ2-2
v_call: TRBV6-1
cdr3_aa: CASSEKPSGRALGTGELFF

j_call: TRBJ2-7
v_call: TRBV29-1
cdr3_aa: CSVAPGGPSSYEQYF

j_call: TRBJ2-7
v_call: TRBV27
cdr3_aa: CASRDSSSYEQYF

j_call: TRBJ2-7
v_call: TRBV15
cdr3_aa: CATSRGGGGEGIREQYF

j_call: TRBJ2-1
v_call: TRBV5-8
cdr3_aa: CASSLLGLAGRDYRGQFF

j_call: TRBJ2-2
v_call: TRBV5-8
cdr3_aa: CASSLFSSPGELFF

j_call: TRBJ2-7
v_call: TRBV28
cdr3_aa: CASSCPPGSGRKDEQYF

j_call: TRBJ2-3
v_call: TRBV5-6
cdr3_aa: CASSLSAASTDTQYF

j_call: TRBJ2-1
v_call: TRBV9
cdr3_aa: CASSVADRDNEQFF

j_call: TRBJ2-7
v_call: TRBV6-4
cdr3_aa: CASSDGLAGEQYF

j_call: TRBJ2-1
v_call: TRBV2
cdr3_aa: CASSDTTSPSSYNEQFF

j_call: TRBJ1-1
v_call: TRBV6-6
cdr3_aa: CASSYQMNTEAFF

j_call: TRBJ1-2
v_call: TRBV9
cdr3_aa: CASSLWGHNYGYTF

j_call: TRBJ1-2
v_call: TRBV28
cdr3_aa: CASSPSGRGANYGYTF

j_call: TRBJ2-7
v_call: TRBV9
cdr3_aa: CASSPDAGLARTYEQYF

j_call: TRBJ2-7
v_call: TRBV5-1
cdr3_aa: CASSFVIPGHATYEQYF

j_call: TRBJ2-7
v_call: TRBV7-8
cdr3_aa: CASSLVKRPRTYEQYF

j_call: TRBJ2-5
v_call: TRBV28
cdr3_aa: CASSPPGQGQETQYF

j_call: TRBJ1-2
v_call: TRBV11-2
cdr3_aa: CASSRGTGDGYTF

j_call: TRBJ2-1
v_call: TRBV4-3
cdr3_aa: CASSPRDRGLNEQFF

j_call: TRBJ2-1
v_call: TRBV30
cdr3_aa: CACLPRYNEQFF

j_call: TRBJ2-5
v_call: TRBV4-1
cdr3_aa: CASSQRAGSRTQYF

j_call: TRBJ2-7
v_call: TRBV4-1
cdr3_aa: CASSQGPIEAYEQYF

j_call: TRBJ1-3
v_call: TRBV12-5
cdr3_aa: CASGSLDRPWSGGNTIYF

j_call: TRBJ1-1
v_call: TRBV7-4
cdr3_aa: CASSLTAGGNTEAFF

j_call: TRBJ2-3
v_call: TRBV13
cdr3_aa: CASRHPGPGADTQYF

j_call: TRBJ2-1
v_call: TRBV5-1
cdr3_aa: CASSCGLGRENNDSYNEQFF

j_call: TRBJ2-5
v_call: TRBV14
cdr3_aa: CASSQVPYPNQETQYF

j_call: TRBJ2-2
v_call: TRBV4-3
cdr3_aa: CASSQDQDWGDRELFF

j_call: TRBJ2-7
v_call: TRBV27
cdr3_aa: CASSSRLAGRPYEQYF

j_call: TRBJ2-1
v_call: TRBV4-2
cdr3_aa: CASSPLGRDSYNEQFF

j_call: TRBJ2-5
v_call: TRBV7-9
cdr3_aa: CASSLAGGPQTQYF

j_call: TRBJ2-7
v_call: TRBV4-3
cdr3_aa: CASSQGRATSGRVEQYF

j_call: TRBJ2-7
v_call: TRBV7-2
cdr3_aa: CASSLGQREVSREQYF

j_call: TRBJ2-7
v_call: TRBV6-1
cdr3_aa: CATLSYEQYF

j_call: TRBJ2-5
v_call: TRBV7-9
cdr3_aa: CASSRSGSGGTQYF

j_call: TRBJ2-7
v_call: TRBV11-2
cdr3_aa: CASSADRVAYEQYF

j_call: TRBJ2-4
v_call: TRBV13
cdr3_aa: CASSSTRERVKNIQYF

j_call: TRBJ2-3
v_call: TRBV5-1
cdr3_aa: CASSPQPGQGGRPDTQYF

j_call: TRBJ2-5
v_call: TRBV27
cdr3_aa: CASSTGGKETQYF

j_call: TRBJ2-3
v_call: TRBV9
cdr3_aa: CASSVPSHSGISDTQYF

j_call: TRBJ2-6
v_call: TRBV2
cdr3_aa: CASKGGKDRGVSGANVLTF